The 15 T cell receptor beta chains presented below share a single source sample, sequenced in a study of blood T cell repertoires in COVID-19 (dated by TCRdb to 2019 to 2021). Library preparation used the immunoSEQ multiplex PCR assay. This is the immuneACCESS table as TCRdb keeps it, with only in-frame sequences that have V and J called. A part of the clones is gone; compared with another copy, unresolved V genes explain less than half, and the rest is unexplained. In all, the sample holds approximately 47,000 clones, and 80% to 90% of those were seen once. Roughly 2.5% of the sample is in the top ten clones. The sequenced sample consisted of peripheral blood. The receptor set was obtained from an elderly woman with COVID-19, enrolled during active disease.

The chain uses TRBV28 and TRBJ2-7; TRBD2 matches 7 bases. The germline V gene has CDR1 MDHEN and CDR2 SYDVKM. This CDR3 has 16 amino acids. V trimming: 2 bases; J trimming: 4 bases; junction bases outside the gene matches: 11. Here the CDR3 reads CASSLPGASGSYEQYF. The CDR3 nucleotides are TGTGCCAGCAGTTTACCAGGAGCTAGCGGATCGTACGAGCAGTACTTC.

In DNA form, the CDR3 reads TGTGCCAGCAGCCCTACACCGGGGGGCAATACGCAGTATTTT. Its translation: CASSPTPGGNTQYF. The chain is built from TRBV3-1 (or the pseudogene TRBV3-2) and TRBJ2-3; weak D call: TRBD2 (7 bases). The CDR3 extends over 14 amino acids. Per the germline V gene, CDR1 is LGHDT and CDR2 is YNNKEL (reference sequence). Trimming took 4 bases from V and 7 from J, leaving 15 bases between them.

The J gene is TRBJ2-1, the V gene TRBV2; possibly TRBD1 for D (5 bases). V shed 4 bases and J shed 10 bases, with 14 bases lying between them. The CDR3 covers 13 residues. Germline loops: CDR1 SNHLY, CDR2 FYNNEI. The CDR3 spells CASSGGSFQEQFF. CDR3 bases: TGTGCCAGCAGTGGGGGCTCATTCCAGGAGCAGTTCTTC. The variable domain in full, completed from reference TRBV2 and TRBJ2-1, reads EPEVTQTPSHQVTQMGQEVILRCVPISNHLYFYWYRQILGQKVEFLVSFYNNEISEKSEIFDDQFSVERPDGSNFTLKIRSTKLEDSAMYFCASSGGSFQEQFFGPGTRLTVL.

This chain connects TRBV5-4 to TRBJ1-1; TRBD1 matches at 10 bases. The CDR3 length is 14 residues. The trim removed 4 bases at V and 7 bases at J, leaving 7 bases unmatched. From germline, CDR1 is SGHNT and CDR2 YYREEE (reference sequence). The CDR3 coding sequence is TGTGCCAGCAGCACTAGGACAGGGGGTGGTGAAGCTTTCTTT. Translated, it gives CASSTRTGGGEAFF.

This chain connects TRBV18 to TRBJ2-4, with TRBD1 matching 7 bases. J lost 0 bases, V lost 3 bases, and 5 bases had no gene match. From germline, CDR1 is KGHSH and CDR2 LQKENI. This CDR3 region has 16 residues. CDR3: CASSPGQTLAKNIQYF. The DNA for the CDR3 is TGTGCCAGCTCACCGGGACAGACCTTAGCCAAAAACATTCAGTACTTC.

This clone is a singleton in its sample. The chain uses TRBV7-2 and TRBJ1-5; 10 bases align to TRBD1. CDR1 SGHTA and CDR2 FQGNSA come from the germline V gene. V was clipped by 5 bases and J by 0 bases; unmatched bases: 13. The CDR3 is 19 amino acids. Here the CDR3 DNA reads TGTGCCAGCAGCAACAGATCCGGGACAGGGGTTTATAGCAATCAGCCCCAGCATTTT. It codes for CASSNRSGTGVYSNQPQHF.

The count of this clone is one. This chain joins TRBV7-9 and TRBJ1-1; D may be TRBD1 (5 bases). CDR1 SEHNR and CDR2 FQNEAQ come from the germline V gene (reference sequence). Trimming took off 4 bases at V and 0 bases at J, with 21 bases between the two ends. CDR3 length: 18 amino acids. The CDR3 here is CASSWRSGTSGVNTEAFF. CDR3 nucleotide sequence: TGTGCCAGCAGCTGGCGGAGCGGGACGTCCGGGGTGAACACTGAAGCTTTCTTT.

V and J are TRBV13 and TRBJ2-7; 11 bases align to TRBD2. Per the germline V gene, CDR1 is PRHDT and CDR2 is FYEKMQ (reference sequence). Germline trimming cut 1 base from V and 7 bases from J; bases unmatched to any gene: 6. The CDR3 is 15 amino acids. CDR3 sequence: CASSLATSGMLEQYF. For the CDR3, the DNA is TGTGCCAGCAGCTTAGCGACTAGCGGGATGTTAGAGCAGTACTTC.

V gene TRBV7-6 combines with J gene TRBJ1-5; D is uncertain. The CDR3 totals 17 residues. Per the germline V gene, CDR1 is SGHVS and CDR2 is FNYEAQ. V was cut by 2 bases and J by 2 bases, with 16 bases left in between. The CDR3 DNA sequence: TGTGCCAGCAGCTTAAGCCCCGTTGACGGGGGCAATCAGCCCCAGCATTTT. Amino acids: CASSLSPVDGGNQPQHF.

The V call is TRBV5-1, the J call TRBJ1-2; 7 nucleotides agree with TRBD1. The CDR3 is made up of 14 amino acids. The V segment lost 0 bases and the J segment 4 bases; nucleotides outside the gene matches: 3. Germline values: CDR1 SGHRS, CDR2 YFSETQ. The CDR3 reads CASSLEQGSYGYTF. CDR3 nucleotides: TGCGCCAGCAGCTTGGAACAGGGGTCCTATGGCTACACCTTC.

For the CDR3, the DNA is TGTGCCAGCAGCCAAGGGCCCCGGGTGTTCTTC. Its protein product is CASSQGPRVFF. V usage is TRBV14 and J usage is TRBJ2-1; D gene uncertain. The germline CDR1 and CDR2 sequences are SGHDN and FVKESK. The CDR3 is 11 amino acids. Trimming shortened V by 1 base and J by 15 bases, and 10 bases separated the two germline ends.

This clone was detected a few times. V and J are TRBV28 and TRBJ1-1; 7 positions agree with TRBD1. V dropped 9 bases and J dropped 0; count of bases not matched to a gene: 7. Germline V gives CDR1 MDHEN, CDR2 SYDVKM. The CDR3 runs to 14 residues. For the CDR3, the DNA is TGTGCCAGTAAACCGGGACAGCTGAACACTGAAGCTTTCTTT. Translating it yields CASKPGQLNTEAFF.

The chain carries TRBV3-1 (or the pseudogene TRBV3-2) and TRBJ1-2, with D maybe TRBD1 (6 bases). CDR3 size: 12 residues. CDR1 is LGHDT and CDR2 is YNNKEL in the germline V gene (reference sequence). V was clipped by 2 bases and J by 6 bases, with 7 bases between them. CDR3 nucleotide sequence: TGTGCCAGCAGCCAAAACAGGGATGGCTACACCTTC. Its protein is CASSQNRDGYTF.

The rearrangement uses TRBV27 and TRBJ2-1; D uncertain. The CDR3 spans 12 residues. Germline CDR1 and CDR2: MNHEY and SMNVEV (reference sequence). Trimming took 7 bases from V and 7 from J, leaving 11 bases between them. This CDR3 is CASISGMNEQFF. In DNA, the CDR3 is TGTGCCAGCATCTCGGGTATGAATGAGCAGTTCTTC.

The chain couples TRBV30 to TRBJ2-3; 8 bases align to TRBD1. Trimming cost V 2 bases and J 5 bases; bases outside gene matches: 6. Germline CDR1 GTSNPN, CDR2 SVGIG (reference sequence). This CDR3 region has 14 residues. The CDR3 DNA is TGTGCCTGGAGTACAGGGGGTGGTGGAGATACGCAGTATTTT. It yields the protein CAWSTGGGGDTQYF.